This is a list of T cell receptor beta chains from one sample in a study of blood T cell repertoires in COVID-19. The table came from immunoSEQ multiplex PCR; TCRdb's copy has only in-frame clones and leaves some out. Counted here are about 19,000 clones, about 88% occurring once; the ten biggest clones make up 9.5% to 13%. The sample comprised peripheral blood. These receptors were taken from a human donor in a cohort sampled during active COVID-19. The CDR3 runs from the conserved cysteine through the conserved F or W. A D gene is named only where the DNA matches it firmly. Size tells how often a clone was seen (once, few, many) or the class of an expanded clone, and some rows leave it out.

J: TRBJ2-3
size: -
V: TRBV4-1
D: -
CDR3: CASSQEGRDTDTQYF
DNA: TGCGCCAGCAGCCAAGAAGGCAGGGACACAGATACGCAGTATTTT

J: TRBJ2-5
size: -
V: TRBV11-2
D: -
CDR3: CASSGLGGAEIQETQYF
DNA: TGTGCCAGCAGCGGCTTAGGAGGGGCCGAGATCCAAGAGACCCAGTACTTC

J: TRBJ2-3
size: -
V: TRBV5-1
D: TRBD2
CDR3: CASSPRTSGSTDTQYF
DNA: TGCGCCAGCAGCCCCCGGACTAGCGGGAGCACAGATACGCAGTATTTT

J: TRBJ2-6
size: few
V: TRBV19
D: TRBD1
CDR3: CASSGDSDRGKANVLTF
DNA: TGTGCCAGTAGTGGGGACTCGGACAGGGGAAAGGCCAACGTCCTGACTTTC

J: TRBJ2-6
size: -
V: TRBV19
D: -
CDR3: CASSIRERDFSGANVLTF
DNA: TGTGCCAGTAGTATAAGGGAAAGGGACTTCTCTGGGGCCAACGTCCTGACTTTC

J: TRBJ2-1
size: -
V: TRBV9
D: TRBD1
CDR3: CASSVPGTGRNEQFF
DNA: TGTGCCAGCAGCGTTCCCGGGACAGGGCGGAATGAGCAGTTCTTC

J: TRBJ1-2
size: -
V: TRBV4-1
D: -
CDR3: CASSQDHGVGGYTF
DNA: TGCGCCAGCAGCCAAGATCACGGGGTTGGCGGCTACACCTTC

J: TRBJ2-1
size: -
V: TRBV5-1
D: TRBD2
CDR3: CASNPIASGREAGQFF
DNA: TGCGCCAGCAACCCCATCGCCAGCGGGAGGGAAGCGGGGCAGTTCTTC

J: TRBJ2-2
size: -
V: TRBV4-1
D: TRBD1
CDR3: CASSQSSDRGNTGELFF
DNA: TGCGCCAGCAGCCAATCATCGGACAGGGGAAACACCGGGGAGCTGTTTTTT

J: TRBJ1-1
size: -
V: TRBV14
D: TRBD1
CDR3: CASSQRQGANTEAFF
DNA: TGTGCCAGCAGCCAAAGACAGGGGGCAAACACTGAAGCTTTCTTT

J: TRBJ1-3
size: -
V: TRBV7-8
D: -
CDR3: CASSRPGSGNTIYF
DNA: TGTGCCAGCAGCCGCCCGGGGTCCGGAAACACCATATATTTT

J: TRBJ2-7
size: few
V: TRBV19
D: TRBD1
CDR3: CASSRQGYEQYF
DNA: TGTGCCAGTAGTAGACAGGGCTACGAGCAGTACTTC

J: TRBJ2-7
size: -
V: TRBV20-1
D: TRBD2
CDR3: CSASSLAATYEQYF
DNA: TGCAGTGCTAGTTCACTAGCGGCTACCTACGAGCAGTACTTC

J: TRBJ1-2
size: once
V: TRBV29-1
D: TRBD1
CDR3: CSVDLKGAPYGYTF
DNA: TGCAGCGTTGATCTAAAGGGGGCACCATATGGCTACACCTTC

J: TRBJ2-3
size: -
V: TRBV7-9
D: -
CDR3: CASSRGASDTQYF
DNA: TGTGCCAGCAGCCGGGGGGCCTCCGATACGCAGTATTTT

J: TRBJ2-7
size: -
V: TRBV5-4
D: -
CDR3: CASSLRTEDEQYF
DNA: TGTGCCAGCAGCTTGAGGACAGAGGACGAGCAGTACTTC

J: TRBJ2-3
size: -
V: TRBV27
D: TRBD2
CDR3: CASRRWEGSTDTQYF
DNA: TGTGCCAGCAGGAGGTGGGAGGGGAGCACAGATACGCAGTATTTT

J: TRBJ2-7
size: -
V: TRBV7-9
D: -
CDR3: CASSAGQYYEQYF
DNA: TGTGCCAGCTCGGCGGGCCAATACTACGAGCAGTACTTC

J: TRBJ2-7
size: few
V: TRBV5-1
D: TRBD1
CDR3: CASRAPGQGSYGSYEQYF
DNA: TGCGCCAGCAGGGCACCGGGACAGGGGTCTTACGGAAGCTACGAGCAGTACTTC

J: TRBJ1-1
size: -
V: TRBV15
D: -
CDR3: CATSSTGTEAFF
DNA: TGTGCCACCAGCAGTACAGGGACTGAAGCTTTCTTT

J: TRBJ1-1
size: -
V: TRBV15
D: TRBD1
CDR3: CATSRGDRTLLAFF
DNA: TGTGCCACCAGCAGAGGGGACAGGACCCTTCTAGCTTTCTTT

J: TRBJ2-3
size: -
V: TRBV5-1
D: -
CDR3: CASSPPGSGSSDTQYF
DNA: TGCGCCAGCAGCCCCCCGGGAAGCGGGTCTTCAGATACGCAGTATTTT

J: TRBJ2-7
size: -
V: TRBV7-9
D: TRBD2
CDR3: CASSSSGTNYEQYF
DNA: TGTGCCAGCAGCTCAAGCGGGACCAACTACGAGCAGTACTTC

J: TRBJ1-5
size: once
V: TRBV20-1
D: TRBD1
CDR3: CSASSAGTGHLVSNQPQHF
DNA: TGCAGTGCTAGTTCCGCCGGGACAGGGCACCTGGTTAGCAATCAGCCCCAGCATTTT

J: TRBJ1-4
size: few
V: TRBV11-2
D: TRBD1
CDR3: CASSLADRGIEKLFF
DNA: TGTGCCAGCAGCTTAGCAGACAGGGGTATTGAAAAACTGTTTTTT

J: TRBJ2-7
size: -
V: TRBV7-6
D: TRBD1
CDR3: CASSLAATGGIYEQYF
DNA: TGTGCCAGCAGCTTAGCGGCGACAGGGGGTATTTACGAGCAGTACTTC

J: TRBJ2-7
size: -
V: TRBV28
D: TRBD2
CDR3: CASRREGYEQYF
DNA: TGTGCCAGCAGACGGGAGGGATACGAGCAGTACTTC

J: TRBJ2-1
size: once
V: TRBV5-1
D: TRBD1
CDR3: CASSPGQQNDEQFF
DNA: TGCGCCAGCAGCCCGGGACAGCAAAATGATGAGCAGTTCTTC

J: TRBJ2-3
size: -
V: TRBV7-9
D: -
CDR3: CASSPAVTDTQYF
DNA: TGTGCCAGCAGCCCGGCGGTCACAGATACGCAGTATTTT

J: TRBJ2-1
size: -
V: TRBV5-1
D: -
CDR3: CASSLIGSSYNEQFF
DNA: TGCGCCAGCAGCTTGATAGGGAGCTCCTACAATGAGCAGTTCTTC

J: TRBJ2-1
size: -
V: TRBV13
D: TRBD2
CDR3: CASRRGLDSYNEQFF
DNA: TGTGCCAGCAGACGCGGACTAGACTCCTACAATGAGCAGTTCTTC

J: TRBJ2-3
size: once
V: TRBV6-4
D: -
CDR3: CASSDQRTDTQYF
DNA: TGTGCCAGCAGTGATCAACGGACAGATACGCAGTATTTT

J: TRBJ1-5
size: -
V: TRBV5-8
D: -
CDR3: CASSNKDSGNQPQHF
DNA: TGTGCCAGCAGCAATAAGGACAGCGGCAATCAGCCCCAGCATTTT

J: TRBJ2-7
size: -
V: TRBV7-9
D: TRBD1
CDR3: CASSPAGGYEQYF
DNA: TGTGCCAGCAGCCCTGCAGGGGGATACGAGCAGTACTTC

J: TRBJ2-1
size: once
V: TRBV3-1/TRBV3-2
D: -
CDR3: CASRKQGSAYNEQFF
DNA: TGTGCCAGCAGGAAACAGGGTTCTGCATACAATGAGCAGTTCTTC

J: TRBJ1-1
size: -
V: TRBV28
D: -
CDR3: CASRSDSQNTEAFF
DNA: TGTGCCAGCAGATCGGACAGCCAGAACACTGAAGCTTTCTTT

J: TRBJ2-7
size: -
V: TRBV5-1
D: -
CDR3: CASSLEARTYEQYF
DNA: TGCGCCAGCAGCTTGGAGGCCAGGACCTACGAGCAGTACTTC

J: TRBJ2-7
size: -
V: TRBV5-1
D: -
CDR3: CASSPETQGPYEQYF
DNA: TGCGCCAGCAGCCCCGAGACACAGGGCCCTTACGAGCAGTACTTC

J: TRBJ2-1
size: -
V: TRBV27
D: TRBD1
CDR3: CASSFPSGGQFF
DNA: TGTGCCAGCAGTTTCCCTTCAGGGGGGCAGTTCTTC

J: TRBJ1-1
size: -
V: TRBV19
D: TRBD1
CDR3: CASSGGTVNTEAFF
DNA: TGTGCCAGTAGTGGAGGGACAGTGAACACTGAAGCTTTCTTT

J: TRBJ2-7
size: once
V: TRBV10-2
D: TRBD1
CDR3: CASQGQGEANEQYF
DNA: TGCGCCAGCCAAGGACAGGGGGAGGCAAACGAGCAGTACTTC

J: TRBJ2-5
size: -
V: TRBV28
D: TRBD1
CDR3: CASSFRQGQETQYF
DNA: TGTGCCAGCAGTTTCAGACAGGGGCAAGAGACCCAGTACTTC